The 23 T cell receptor beta chains below were found in one sample sequenced in a study of cytomegalovirus exposure and HLA in healthy donors. 13 Jbeta primers and 60 Vbeta primers were used for the PCR. The method was immunoSEQ multiplex PCR; TCRdb's version includes in-frame clones alone and lacks a portion of them. Of about 200,000 clones in the sample, approximately 82% were seen once. The sample comprised PBMCs. These receptors were collected from a woman under 30 in good health and CMV-seronegative.

The CDR3 DNA reads as TGTGCCACCAGCAGAGGCCGTGACTACTACAATGAGCAGTTCTTC. Protein product: CATSRGRDYYNEQFF. The V call is TRBV15, the J call TRBJ2-1; TRBD2 might be the D (5 bases). V gave up 1 base and J gave up 3 bases, with 10 bases separating them. Germline V gene sequence: CDR1 LNHNV, CDR2 YYDKDF (reference sequence). CDR3 length equals 15 residues.

This clone showed up just once. The chain has TRBV4-3 and TRBJ2-3, with a tentative D call TRBD1 (5 bases). Germline lookup yields CDR1 LGHNA and CDR2 YSLEER. Trimming took off 0 bases at V and 8 bases at J, with 18 bases between the two ends. The CDR3 is made up of 16 amino acids. The CDR3 spells CASSQDKGIRAPTQYF. CDR3 DNA: TGCGCCAGCAGCCAAGATAAGGGGATCCGGGCCCCTACGCAGTATTTT.

Written as DNA, the CDR3 is TGTGCCAGCAGTTCCTTTGGGGGAGGGCTTAGGAATGAGCAGTTCTTC. Protein sequence: CASSSFGGGLRNEQFF. The rearrangement uses TRBV28 and TRBJ2-1; 7 positions agree with TRBD2. Germline assignment: CDR1 MDHEN and CDR2 SYDVKM. After removal of 4 bases from V and 7 bases from J, the junction contained 13 bases not matched to a gene. This CDR3 contains 16 residues.

V is TRBV19 and J is TRBJ1-2; possibly TRBD1 for D (6 bases). The CDR3 totals 13 residues. The germline V and J ends were trimmed by 6 bases and 2 bases, with 10 bases remaining between them. Germline CDR1 reads LNHDA; CDR2 reads SQIVND (reference sequence). The CDR3 here is CASSPDSNYGYTF. The CDR3 nucleotides read TGTGCCAGTAGCCCGGACAGCAACTATGGCTACACCTTC.

This sequence joins TRBV4-3 and TRBJ1-3, with TRBD1 identical over 9 bases. Looked up from germline, CDR1 is LGHNA and CDR2 is YSLEER. CDR3 size: 16 residues. Losses at the gene ends were 1 base for V and 7 bases for J; bases not matched to a gene: 8. The CDR3 loop reads CASSQGDRDWANTIYF. Here the CDR3 DNA reads TGCGCCAGCAGCCAAGGGGACAGGGATTGGGCGAACACCATATATTTT.

This clone was observed a handful of times. The chain couples TRBV30 to TRBJ1-3; D is uncertain. CDR3 size: 12 residues. Trimming cost V 1 base and J 1 base, with 2 bases left between them. CDR1 and CDR2 (germline): GTSNPN, SVGIG (reference sequence). The CDR3 loop is CAWSASGNTIYF. For the CDR3, the DNA is TGTGCCTGGAGTGCTTCTGGAAACACCATATATTTT.

This clone was seen just once. This chain joins TRBV6-5 and TRBJ2-7; TRBD2 matches at 12 bases. J was trimmed by 4 bases and V by 4 bases; bases with no gene match: 5. Germline V gene sequence: CDR1 MNHEY, CDR2 SVGAGI. There are 15 residues in the CDR3. CDR3 DNA: TGTGCCAGCAGTTCCGGACTAGCGGGATCTTACGAGCAGTACTTC. It codes for CASSSGLAGSYEQYF.

The gene calls are TRBV7-6 and TRBJ2-7, with D perhaps TRBD1 (8 bases). The CDR3 has 13 residues. V lost 3 bases and J 6 bases, leaving 12 bases between the germline ends. Germline CDR1 and CDR2: SGHVS and FNYEAQ. CDR3 amino acids: CASSLDREGEQYV. In DNA, the CDR3 is TGTGCCAGCAGCTTGGACAGGGAGGGCGAGCAGTACGTC.

The chain joins TRBV4-1 to TRBJ1-2; D ambiguous. Trimming stripped 0 bases from V and 7 bases from J, with 12 bases between. CDR3 size: 14 residues. The V gene's germline CDR1 is MGHRA and CDR2 YSYEKL. CDR3 amino acids: CASSQEERYGGYTF. In DNA form, the CDR3 reads TGCGCCAGCAGCCAAGAAGAGCGATATGGTGGCTACACCTTC.

The chain links TRBV5-1 to TRBJ2-1; 9 nucleotides line up with TRBD2. The ends lost 5 bases at V and 9 bases at J; junction bases unmatched: 9. Germline V lookup: CDR1 SGHRS, CDR2 YFSETQ. The CDR3 covers 14 residues. The CDR3 loop reads CASRGVAGEGEQFF. For the CDR3, the DNA is TGCGCCAGCAGAGGAGTAGCGGGAGAGGGTGAGCAGTTCTTC.

The chain carries TRBV29-1 and TRBJ1-2; D uncertain. V shed 1 base and J shed 1 base, with 10 bases lying between them. The CDR3 is 14 amino acids. In germline, CDR1 is SQVTM, CDR2 ANQGSEA. DNA of the CDR3: TGCAGCGTTGAAGGGCAGGTGATTAACTATGGCTACACCTTC. It encodes CSVEGQVINYGYTF. Filled out from reference TRBV29-1 and TRBJ1-2, the complete variable domain reads SAVISQKPSRDICQRGTSLTIQCQVDSQVTMMFWYRQQPGQSLTLIATANQGSEATYESGFVIDKFPISRPNLTFSTLTVSNMSPEDSSIYLCSVEGQVINYGYTFGSGTRLTVV.

The CDR3 protein is CASSLDRRGYTF. For the CDR3, the DNA is TGTGCCAGCAGCCTAGACCGTCGGGGCTACACCTTC. J is TRBJ1-2 and V is TRBV7-9; no firm D call. This CDR3 comprises 12 residues. The V end lost 5 bases, the J end lost 8 bases, and 12 bases lay between the germline ends. The germline gives CDR1 SEHNR, CDR2 FQNEAQ (reference sequence). Supplemented by reference TRBV7-9 and TRBJ1-2, the full variable domain reads DTGVSQNPRHKITKRGQNVTFRCDPISEHNRLYWYRQTLGQGPEFLTYFQNEAQLEKSRLLSDRFSAERPKGSFSTLEIQRTEQGDSAMYLCASSLDRRGYTFGSGTRLTVV.

V is TRBV5-1 and J is TRBJ2-5, with 8 bases fitting TRBD1. The germline V gene has CDR1 SGHRS and CDR2 YFSETQ. Trimming removed 4 bases from V and 1 base from J; junction bases left unmatched: 6. The CDR3 loop spans 15 amino acids. CDR3 in DNA: TGCGCCAGCAGCGCAGGGGACAGGACCCAAGAGACCCAGTACTTC. Amino acids: CASSAGDRTQETQYF.

The rearrangement links TRBV25-1 to TRBJ1-1; weak D call: TRBD1 (5 bases). From germline, CDR1 is MGHDK and CDR2 SYGVNS. Deletions cut 6 bases from V and 3 bases from J, with 17 bases between. The CDR3 runs to 15 residues. The chain's CDR3 is CASSASIGADTEAFF. CDR3 coding DNA: TGTGCCAGCAGCGCCTCTATAGGGGCGGACACTGAAGCTTTCTTT. Full variable domain (missing parts from reference TRBV25-1 and TRBJ1-1): EADIYQTPRYLVIGTGKKITLECSQTMGHDKMYWYQQDPGMELHLIHYSYGVNSTEKGDLSSESTVSRIRTEHFPLTLESARPSHTSQYLCASSASIGADTEAFFGQGTRLTVV.

This chain uses TRBV5-1 with TRBJ2-1, with TRBD2 identical over 9 bases. The V segment lost 4 bases and the J segment 6 bases; nucleotides outside the gene matches: 8. In germline, CDR1 is SGHRS, CDR2 YFSETQ. CDR3 length: 15 amino acids. As DNA, the CDR3 is TGCGCCAGCAGCGTCGTAGCGGGAGTCTTCAATGAGCAGTTCTTC. Protein: CASSVVAGVFNEQFF.

The chain uses TRBV5-1 and TRBJ1-1; weak D call: TRBD1 (5 bases). The CDR3 runs 19 residues. Germline CDR1 and CDR2: SGHRS and YFSETQ. With 5 bases removed from V and 0 bases from J, the gap between germline ends came to 26 bases. This chain's CDR3 is CASSSRIPLTDDMNTEAFF. The CDR3 bases are TGCGCCAGCAGTTCCAGGATCCCGTTGACAGACGACATGAACACTGAAGCTTTCTTT. Full variable domain (outside the CDR3, taken from reference TRBV5-1 and TRBJ1-1): KAGVTQTPRYLIKTRGQQVTLSCSPISGHRSVSWYQQTPGQGLQFLFEYFSETQRNKGNFPGRFSGRQFSNSRSEMNVSTLELGDSALYLCASSSRIPLTDDMNTEAFFGQGTRLTVV.

The chain is built from TRBV5-6 and TRBJ2-1, with D perhaps TRBD2 (6 bases). The germline V gene has CDR1 SGHDT and CDR2 YYEEEE. The ends were cut back, 1 base at V and 0 bases at J, with 8 bases in the middle. This CDR3 is built from 15 residues. The CDR3 DNA is TGTGCCAGCAGCTTGTCCGGGAGCTCCTACAATGAGCAGTTCTTC. Protein sequence: CASSLSGSSYNEQFF.

This chain links TRBV18 with TRBJ2-3; the match to TRBD2 covers 12 bases. Germline loops: CDR1 KGHSH, CDR2 LQKENI. This CDR3 has 19 residues. V shed 0 bases, J shed 1 base, and the junction held 8 bases outside the gene matches. CDR3 bases: TGTGCCAGCTCACCACCAGGGACTAGCGGGCCAAGGCGCACAGATACGCAGTATTTT. Residues: CASSPPGTSGPRRTDTQYF.

V is TRBV5-1 and J is TRBJ1-5; a possible D gene is TRBD1 (6 bases). Looked up from germline, CDR1 is SGHRS and CDR2 is YFSETQ. The CDR3 runs to 15 residues. The V and J ends lost 4 bases and 2 bases respectively, with 13 bases between them. DNA of the CDR3: TGCGCCAGCAGCCCGGGGGGGCCTGGCAATCAGCCCCAGCATTTT. As protein: CASSPGGPGNQPQHF.

The chain combines TRBV18 with TRBJ1-1; 7 bases align to TRBD1. V gave up 2 bases and J gave up 2 bases; unmatched junction bases: 2. This CDR3 is built from 14 residues. Looked up from germline, CDR1 is KGHSH and CDR2 is LQKENI. Here the CDR3 reads CASSPDRVNTEAFF. The CDR3 region has the DNA TGTGCCAGCTCACCAGACAGGGTTAACACTGAAGCTTTCTTT.

The chain uses TRBV27 and TRBJ2-1; 8 bases agree with TRBD2. Trimming took 5 bases from V and 1 from J; bases not matched to a gene: 4. CDR3 length equals 15 residues. Germline V gene lookup returns CDR1 MNHEY and CDR2 SMNVEV (reference sequence). In nucleotides, the CDR3 is TGTGCCAGCAGTCTCGTAGCGGGATCCTACAATGAGCAGTTCTTC. This gives the protein CASSLVAGSYNEQFF.

The chain has TRBV4-3 and TRBJ2-5; maybe TRBD1 (6 bases). The CDR3 is 18 residues long. Germline V gives CDR1 LGHNA, CDR2 YSLEER. The V end lost 3 bases, the J end lost 4 bases, and 24 bases lay between the germline ends. The CDR3: CASSHDPYGQGLGETQYF. DNA for the CDR3: TGCGCCAGCAGCCACGATCCATATGGGCAGGGGCTGGGAGAGACCCAGTACTTC.

The chain employs TRBV10-2 and TRBJ2-5; 11 bases map to TRBD2. The CDR3 is 16 residues long. Germline-derived CDR1 and CDR2 are WSHSY and SAAADI. Trimming removed 6 bases from V and 5 bases from J; junction bases left unmatched: 11. The CDR3 sequence: CASSLTSGSVSETQYF. DNA of the CDR3: TGCGCCAGCAGCCTAACTAGCGGGAGTGTCTCGGAGACCCAGTACTTC.